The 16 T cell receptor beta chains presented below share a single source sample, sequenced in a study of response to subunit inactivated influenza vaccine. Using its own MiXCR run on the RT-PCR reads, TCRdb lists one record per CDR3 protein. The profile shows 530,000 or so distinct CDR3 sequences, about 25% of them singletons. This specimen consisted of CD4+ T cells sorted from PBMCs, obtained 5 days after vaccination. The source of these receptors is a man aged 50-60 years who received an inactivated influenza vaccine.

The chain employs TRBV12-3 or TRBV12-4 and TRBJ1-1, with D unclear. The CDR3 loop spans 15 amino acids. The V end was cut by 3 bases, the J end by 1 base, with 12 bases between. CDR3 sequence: CASSFFRAANTEAFF. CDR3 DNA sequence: TGTGCCAGCAGTTTTTTTAGGGCGGCGAACACTGAAGCTTTCTTT.

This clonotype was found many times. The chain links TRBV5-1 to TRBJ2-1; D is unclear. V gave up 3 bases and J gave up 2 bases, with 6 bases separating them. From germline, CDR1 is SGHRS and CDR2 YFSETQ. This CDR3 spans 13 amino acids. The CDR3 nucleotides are TGCGCCAGCAGCTCGGACCCCTACAATGAGCAGTTCTTC. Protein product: CASSSDPYNEQFF.

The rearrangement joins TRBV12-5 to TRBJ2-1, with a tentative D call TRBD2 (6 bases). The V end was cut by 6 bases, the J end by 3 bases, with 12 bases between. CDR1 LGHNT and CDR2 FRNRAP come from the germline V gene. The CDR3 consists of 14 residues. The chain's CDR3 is CASGQDYVYNEQFF. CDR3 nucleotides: TGTGCTAGTGGCCAGGACTACGTCTACAATGAGCAGTTCTTC.

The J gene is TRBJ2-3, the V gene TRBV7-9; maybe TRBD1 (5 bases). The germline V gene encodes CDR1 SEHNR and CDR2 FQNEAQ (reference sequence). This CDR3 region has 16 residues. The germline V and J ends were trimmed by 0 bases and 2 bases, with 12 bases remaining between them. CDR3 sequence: CASSLARRVATDTQYF. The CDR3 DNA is TGTGCCAGCAGCTTAGCGCGCAGGGTCGCCACAGATACGCAGTATTTT.

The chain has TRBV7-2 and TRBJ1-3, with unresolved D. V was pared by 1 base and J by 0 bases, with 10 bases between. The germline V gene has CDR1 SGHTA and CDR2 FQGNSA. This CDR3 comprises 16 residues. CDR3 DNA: TGTGCCAGCAGCTTAGTTCCGGCAGGCTCTGGAAACACCATATATTTT. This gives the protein CASSLVPAGSGNTIYF.

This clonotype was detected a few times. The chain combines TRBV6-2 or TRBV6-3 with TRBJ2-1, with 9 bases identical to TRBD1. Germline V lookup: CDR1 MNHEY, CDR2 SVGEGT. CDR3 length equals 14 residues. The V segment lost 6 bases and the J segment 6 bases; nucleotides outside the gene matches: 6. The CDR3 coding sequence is TGTGCCAGCAGGACAGGGGGAGCGGGCAATGAGCAGTTCTTC. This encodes CASRTGGAGNEQFF.

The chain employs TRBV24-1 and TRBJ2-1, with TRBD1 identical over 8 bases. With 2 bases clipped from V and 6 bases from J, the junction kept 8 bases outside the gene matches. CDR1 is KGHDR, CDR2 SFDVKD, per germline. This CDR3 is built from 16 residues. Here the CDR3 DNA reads TGTGCCACCAGTGATTCGGACAGGGTTCGAAGCAATGAGCAGTTCTTC. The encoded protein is CATSDSDRVRSNEQFF.

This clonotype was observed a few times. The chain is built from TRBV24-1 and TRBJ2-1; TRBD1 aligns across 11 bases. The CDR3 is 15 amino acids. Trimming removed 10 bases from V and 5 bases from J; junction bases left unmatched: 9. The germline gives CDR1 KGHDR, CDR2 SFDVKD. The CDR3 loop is CATAIGQGAHNEQFF. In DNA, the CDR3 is TGTGCCACTGCCATTGGACAGGGGGCCCACAATGAGCAGTTCTTC.

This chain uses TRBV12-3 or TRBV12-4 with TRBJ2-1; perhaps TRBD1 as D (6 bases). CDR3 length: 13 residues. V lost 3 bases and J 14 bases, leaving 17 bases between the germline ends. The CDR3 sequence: CASSLKGDPSKFF. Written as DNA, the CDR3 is TGTGCCAGCAGTTTGAAGGGGGACCCCTCGAAGTTCTTC.

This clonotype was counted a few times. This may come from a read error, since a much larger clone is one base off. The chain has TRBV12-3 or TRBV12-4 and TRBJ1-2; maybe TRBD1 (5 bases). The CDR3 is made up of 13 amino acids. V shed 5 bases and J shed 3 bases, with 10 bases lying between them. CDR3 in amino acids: CASSLDSYYGYTF. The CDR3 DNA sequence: TGTGCCAGCAGTCTTGACAGTTACTATGGCTACACCTTC.

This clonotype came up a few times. The chain's CDR3 is CASSLLGEIQYF. Written as DNA, the CDR3 is TGTGCCAGCAGTTTATTGGGAGAGATTCAGTACTTC. The V gene is TRBV12-3 or TRBV12-4, the J gene TRBJ2-4, with a possible D match to TRBD2 (5 bases). The CDR3 is 12 residues long. Trimming pared 2 bases from V and 10 bases from J, leaving 9 bases between.

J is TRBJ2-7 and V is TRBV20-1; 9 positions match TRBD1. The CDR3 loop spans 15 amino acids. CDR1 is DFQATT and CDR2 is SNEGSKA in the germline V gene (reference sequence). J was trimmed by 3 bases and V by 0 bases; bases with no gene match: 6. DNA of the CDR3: TGCAGTGCTAGAGAGGGGACAGGGCAGGACTACGAGCAGTACTTC. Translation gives CSAREGTGQDYEQYF.

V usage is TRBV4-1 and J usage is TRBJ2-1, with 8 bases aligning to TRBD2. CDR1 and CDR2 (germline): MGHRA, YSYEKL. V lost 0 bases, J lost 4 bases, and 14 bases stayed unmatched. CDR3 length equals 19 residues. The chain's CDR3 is CASSQENSPTSGGYNEQFF. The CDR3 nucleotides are TGCGCCAGCAGCCAAGAAAATTCCCCTACTAGCGGTGGATACAATGAGCAGTTCTTC.

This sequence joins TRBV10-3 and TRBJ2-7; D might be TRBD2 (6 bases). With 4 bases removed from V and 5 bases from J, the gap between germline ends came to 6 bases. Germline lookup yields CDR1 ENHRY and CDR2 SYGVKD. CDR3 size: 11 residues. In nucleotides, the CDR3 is TGTGCCATCAGTGGCGGGGACGAGCAGTACTTC. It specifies CAISGGDEQYF.

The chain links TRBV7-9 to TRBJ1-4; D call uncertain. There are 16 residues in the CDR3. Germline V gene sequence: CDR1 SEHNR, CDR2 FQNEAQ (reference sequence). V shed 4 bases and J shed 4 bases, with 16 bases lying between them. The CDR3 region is CASSSPPSAYNEKLFF. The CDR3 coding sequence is TGTGCCAGCAGCTCGCCCCCTTCAGCTTATAATGAAAAACTGTTTTTT.

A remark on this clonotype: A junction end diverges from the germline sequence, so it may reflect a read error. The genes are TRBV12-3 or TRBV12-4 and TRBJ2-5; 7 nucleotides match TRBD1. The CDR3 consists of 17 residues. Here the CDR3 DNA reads TGTACCAGCAGTTCCTTAGTACGGACCGGACAGGCTGAGACCCAGTACTTC. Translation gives CTSSSLVRTGQAETQYF.